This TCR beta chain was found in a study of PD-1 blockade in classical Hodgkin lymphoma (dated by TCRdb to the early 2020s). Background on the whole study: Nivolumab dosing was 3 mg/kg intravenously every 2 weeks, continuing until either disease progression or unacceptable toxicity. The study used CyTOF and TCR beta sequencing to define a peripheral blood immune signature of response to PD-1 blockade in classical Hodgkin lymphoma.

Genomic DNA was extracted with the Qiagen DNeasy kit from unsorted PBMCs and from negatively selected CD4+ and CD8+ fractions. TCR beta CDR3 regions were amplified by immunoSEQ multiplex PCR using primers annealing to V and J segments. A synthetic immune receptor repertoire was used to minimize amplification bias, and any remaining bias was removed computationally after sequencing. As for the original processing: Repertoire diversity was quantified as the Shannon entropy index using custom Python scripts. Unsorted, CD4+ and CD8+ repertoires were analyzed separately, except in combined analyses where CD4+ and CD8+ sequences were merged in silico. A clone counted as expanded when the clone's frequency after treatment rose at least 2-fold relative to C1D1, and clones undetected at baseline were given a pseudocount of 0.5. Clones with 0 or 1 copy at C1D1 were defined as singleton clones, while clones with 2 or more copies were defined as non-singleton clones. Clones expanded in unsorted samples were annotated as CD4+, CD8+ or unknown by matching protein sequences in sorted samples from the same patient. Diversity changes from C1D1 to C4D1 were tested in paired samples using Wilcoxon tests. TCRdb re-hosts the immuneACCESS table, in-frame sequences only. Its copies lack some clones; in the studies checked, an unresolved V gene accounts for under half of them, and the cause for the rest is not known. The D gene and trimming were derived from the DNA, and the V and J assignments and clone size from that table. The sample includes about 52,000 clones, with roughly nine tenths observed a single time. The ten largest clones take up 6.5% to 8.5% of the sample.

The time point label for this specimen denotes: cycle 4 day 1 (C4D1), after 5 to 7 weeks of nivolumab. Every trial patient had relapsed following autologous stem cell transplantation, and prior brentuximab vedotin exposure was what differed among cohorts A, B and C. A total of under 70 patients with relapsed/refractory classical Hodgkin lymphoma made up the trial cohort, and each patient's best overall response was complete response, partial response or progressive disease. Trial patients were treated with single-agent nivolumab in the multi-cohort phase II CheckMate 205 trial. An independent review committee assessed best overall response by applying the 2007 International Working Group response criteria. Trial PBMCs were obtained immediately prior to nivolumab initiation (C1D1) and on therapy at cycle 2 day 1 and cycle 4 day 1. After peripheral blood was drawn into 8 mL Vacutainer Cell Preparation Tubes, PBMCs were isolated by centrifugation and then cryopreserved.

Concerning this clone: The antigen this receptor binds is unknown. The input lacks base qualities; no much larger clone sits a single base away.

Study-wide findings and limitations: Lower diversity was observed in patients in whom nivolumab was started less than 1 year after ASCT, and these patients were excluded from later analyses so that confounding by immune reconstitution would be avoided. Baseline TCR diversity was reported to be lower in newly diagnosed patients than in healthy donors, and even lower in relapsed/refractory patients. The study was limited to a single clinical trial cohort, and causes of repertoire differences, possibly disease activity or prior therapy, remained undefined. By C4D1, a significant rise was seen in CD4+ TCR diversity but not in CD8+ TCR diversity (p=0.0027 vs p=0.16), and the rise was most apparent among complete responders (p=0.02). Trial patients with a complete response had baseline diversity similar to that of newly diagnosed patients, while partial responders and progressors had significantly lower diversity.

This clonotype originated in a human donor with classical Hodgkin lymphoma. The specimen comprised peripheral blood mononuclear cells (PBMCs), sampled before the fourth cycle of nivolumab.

The CDR3 reads as follows: CASAEGGASTIYF. The nucleotide sequence reads as follows: TGTGCCAGCGCTGAAGGTGGGGCGTCGACCATATATTTT. Recombination joined TRBV25-1 with TRBJ1-3; the D gene is possibly TRBD1, with 5 bases matching. The junction carries 18 bases between V and J, which are trimmed by 8 bases and 10 bases respectively. CDR1 and CDR2 (MGHDK, SYGVNS) derive from the germline V gene. The CDR3 has 13 amino acids, counting the end cysteine and phenylalanine. Only CDR3 DNA remains: 39 bases, in frame from the first base.